This TCR beta chain comes out of a study of blood T cell repertoires in COVID-19. V gave up 3 bases and J gave up 5 bases, with 20 bases separating them. Germline V gene sequence: CDR1 SGDLS, CDR2 YYNGEE. The CDR3 contains 16 residues. The repertoire was sequenced with immunoSEQ multiplex PCR; TCRdb's copy has only in-frame clones and lacks some. The table lists 150,000 to 200,000 clones, 70% to 80% of them singletons. V and J are TRBV9 and TRBJ2-5, with D tentatively TRBD2 (6 bases). The origin of this receptor is a man aged 60 to 69 with acute or convalescent COVID-19. Sequenced material: peripheral blood. The CDR3, as DNA: TGTGCCAGCAGCGCAGGGCCCCCAGGGAGGTGGGAGACCCAGTACTTC. Its protein is CASSAGPPGRWETQYF.